The entry that follows covers one T cell receptor (gamma chain) sequence. The antigen remains unidentified. The data were taken from a study of γδ T cells in repeated Plasmodium falciparum infection. Study-level information: Malian repertoires were sampled cross-sectionally without transmission and longitudinally through febrile malaria.

TCRdb re-called the multiplex PCR reads through CATT. There are around 25,000 gamma-chain clones in the sample; about 3% occur only once, and 25% to 40% lies in the top ten. Study-wide points: Repeated controlled infections reportedly drove waves of new clonotype selection in Vdelta2-negative, mostly Vdelta1+, gammadelta repertoires. Vgamma9/Vdelta2+ T cells showed a stable polyclonal repertoire with shared TCRgamma sequences.

This CDR3 spans 13 amino acids. V lost 3 bases, J lost 7 bases, and 9 bases stayed unmatched. The germline V gene encodes CDR1 GITISATS and CDR2 ISYDGTV (reference sequence). Gammadelta T cells were flow-sorted from PBMC into Vgamma9/Vdelta2+ and Vdelta2-negative populations for bulk analysis. Material: gamma-delta T cells from blood. The rearrangement joins TRGV9 to TRGJ1 or TRGJ2. The J gene, absent from TCRdb, was called here by matching the DNA to germline. This clonotype originated in a pool of human donors (malaria-infected and uninfected, not separated). CDR3 region: CALWECKLYKKLF. DNA of the CDR3: TGTGCCTTGTGGGAGTGTAAATTATATAAGAAACTCTTT.